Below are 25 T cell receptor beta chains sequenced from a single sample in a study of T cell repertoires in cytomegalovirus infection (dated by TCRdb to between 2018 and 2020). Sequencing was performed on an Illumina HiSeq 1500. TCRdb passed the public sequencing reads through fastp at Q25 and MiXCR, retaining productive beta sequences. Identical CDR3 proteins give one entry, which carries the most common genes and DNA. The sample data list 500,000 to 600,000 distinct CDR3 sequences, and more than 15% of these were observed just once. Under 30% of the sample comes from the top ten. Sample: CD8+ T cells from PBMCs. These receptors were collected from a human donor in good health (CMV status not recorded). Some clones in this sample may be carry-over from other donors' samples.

CDR3 nucleotides: TGTGCCAGCATGCCTGGCAGGGGGAGCAGGGGGACTGAAGCTTTCTTT. Translated, it gives CASMPGRGSRGTEAFF. The chain has TRBV13 and TRBJ1-1; 7 bases are shared with TRBD1. Germline CDR1 reads PRHDT; CDR2 reads FYEKMQ (reference sequence). CDR3 length: 16 amino acids. J lost 5 bases, V lost 7 bases, and 16 bases had no gene match.

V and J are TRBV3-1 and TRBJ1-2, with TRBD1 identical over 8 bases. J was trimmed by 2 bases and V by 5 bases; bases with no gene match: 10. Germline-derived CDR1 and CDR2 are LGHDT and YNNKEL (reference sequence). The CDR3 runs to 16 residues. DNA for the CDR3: TGTGCCAGCAGCTCCAATAATGGGACAGGAAACTATGGCTACACCTTC. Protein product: CASSSNNGTGNYGYTF.

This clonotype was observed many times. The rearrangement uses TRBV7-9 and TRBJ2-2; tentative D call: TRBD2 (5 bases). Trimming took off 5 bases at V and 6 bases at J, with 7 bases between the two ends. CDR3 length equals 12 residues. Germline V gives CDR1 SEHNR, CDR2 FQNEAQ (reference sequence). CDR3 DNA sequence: TGTGCCAGCAGCCCACTAGCCGGGGAGCTGTTTTTT. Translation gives CASSPLAGELFF.

The CDR3 DNA sequence: TGTGCCAGTGCACCAGGACGCGCCTACGAGCAGTACTTC. Translating gives CASAPGRAYEQYF. The V call is TRBV19, the J call TRBJ2-7; D unclear. The CDR3 length is 13 residues. Germline-derived CDR1 and CDR2 are LNHDA and SQIVND (reference sequence). The germline V and J ends were trimmed by 8 bases and 2 bases, with 13 bases remaining between them. Full variable domain (rest looked up from reference TRBV19 and TRBJ2-7): DGGITQSPKYLFRKEGQNVTLSCEQNLNHDAMYWYRQDPGQGLRLIYYSQIVNDFQKGDIAEGYSVSREKKESFPLTVTSAQKNPTAFYLCASAPGRAYEQYFGPGTRLTVT.

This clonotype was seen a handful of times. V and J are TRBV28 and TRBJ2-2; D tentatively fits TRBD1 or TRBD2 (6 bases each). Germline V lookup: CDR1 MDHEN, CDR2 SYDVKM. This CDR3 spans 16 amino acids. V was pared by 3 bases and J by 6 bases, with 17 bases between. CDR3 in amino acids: CASSLLAEGGAGELFF. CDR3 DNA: TGTGCCAGCAGTTTGTTAGCGGAGGGGGGAGCCGGGGAGCTGTTTTTT.

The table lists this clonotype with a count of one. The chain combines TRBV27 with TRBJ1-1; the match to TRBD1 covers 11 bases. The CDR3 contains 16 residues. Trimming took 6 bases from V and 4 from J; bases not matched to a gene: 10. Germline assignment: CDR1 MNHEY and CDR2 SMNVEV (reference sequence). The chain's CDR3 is CASSLLYGQGATEAFF. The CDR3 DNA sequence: TGTGCCAGCAGCCTTCTTTACGGACAGGGGGCCACTGAAGCTTTCTTT.

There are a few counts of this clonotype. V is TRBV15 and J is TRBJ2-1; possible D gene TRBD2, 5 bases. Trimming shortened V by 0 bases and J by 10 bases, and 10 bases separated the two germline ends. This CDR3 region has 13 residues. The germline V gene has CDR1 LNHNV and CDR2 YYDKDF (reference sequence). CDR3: CATSRDSGGEQFF. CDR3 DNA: TGTGCCACCAGCAGAGATAGTGGCGGGGAGCAGTTCTTC.

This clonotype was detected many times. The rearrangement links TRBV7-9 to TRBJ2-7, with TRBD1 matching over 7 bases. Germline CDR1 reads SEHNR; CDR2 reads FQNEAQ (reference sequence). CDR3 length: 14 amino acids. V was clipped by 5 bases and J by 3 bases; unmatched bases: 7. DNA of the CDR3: TGTGCCAGCAGCCAAGGACAGGCCTACTACGAGCAGTACTTC. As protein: CASSQGQAYYEQYF.

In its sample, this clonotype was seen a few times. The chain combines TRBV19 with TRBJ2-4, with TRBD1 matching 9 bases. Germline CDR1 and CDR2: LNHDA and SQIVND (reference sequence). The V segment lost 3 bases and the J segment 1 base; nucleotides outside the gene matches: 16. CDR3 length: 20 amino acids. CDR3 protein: CASSISPGQGLGWAKNIQYF. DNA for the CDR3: TGTGCCAGTAGTATCTCACCGGGACAGGGATTAGGGTGGGCCAAAAACATTCAGTACTTC.

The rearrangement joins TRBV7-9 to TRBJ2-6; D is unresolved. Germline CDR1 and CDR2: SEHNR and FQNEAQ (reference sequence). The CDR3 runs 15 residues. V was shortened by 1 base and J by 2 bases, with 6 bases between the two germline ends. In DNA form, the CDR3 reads TGTGCCAGCAGCTTAGGTGCAGCTGGGGCCAACGTCCTGACTTTC. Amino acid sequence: CASSLGAAGANVLTF.

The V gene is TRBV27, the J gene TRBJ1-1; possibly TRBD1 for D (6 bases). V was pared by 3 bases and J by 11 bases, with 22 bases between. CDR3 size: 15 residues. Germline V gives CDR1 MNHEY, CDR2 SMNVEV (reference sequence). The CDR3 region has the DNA TGTGCCAGCAGTTTTTATTCCGGGGGCTGGGCGGAGGCTTTCTTT. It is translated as CASSFYSGGWAEAFF.

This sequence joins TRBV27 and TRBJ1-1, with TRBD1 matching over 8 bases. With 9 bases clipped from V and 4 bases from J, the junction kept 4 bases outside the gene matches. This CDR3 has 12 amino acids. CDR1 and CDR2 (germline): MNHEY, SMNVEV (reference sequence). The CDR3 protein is CASKQGGTEAFF. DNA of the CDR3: TGTGCCAGTAAACAGGGGGGCACTGAAGCTTTCTTT.

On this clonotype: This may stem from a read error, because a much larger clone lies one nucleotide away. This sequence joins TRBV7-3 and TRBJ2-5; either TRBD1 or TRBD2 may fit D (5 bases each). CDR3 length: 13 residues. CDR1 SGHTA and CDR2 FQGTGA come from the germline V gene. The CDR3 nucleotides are TGTGCCAGCAGCCCCCCCGGGGACGAGACCCAGCACTTC. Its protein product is CASSPPGDETQHF.

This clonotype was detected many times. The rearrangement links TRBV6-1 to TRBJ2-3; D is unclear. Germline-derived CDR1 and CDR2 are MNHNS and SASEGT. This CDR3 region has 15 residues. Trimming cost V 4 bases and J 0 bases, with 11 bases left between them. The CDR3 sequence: CASSANRHSTDTQYF. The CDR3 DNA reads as TGTGCCAGCAGTGCTAATCGGCATAGCACAGATACGCAGTATTTT.

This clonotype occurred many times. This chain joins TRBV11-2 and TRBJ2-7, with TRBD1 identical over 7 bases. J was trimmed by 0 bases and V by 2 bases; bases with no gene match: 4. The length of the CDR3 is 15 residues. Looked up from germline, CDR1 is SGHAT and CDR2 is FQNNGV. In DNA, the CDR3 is TGTGCCAGCAGCTTATATTCAGGGGGCTCCTACGAGCAGTACTTC. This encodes CASSLYSGGSYEQYF.

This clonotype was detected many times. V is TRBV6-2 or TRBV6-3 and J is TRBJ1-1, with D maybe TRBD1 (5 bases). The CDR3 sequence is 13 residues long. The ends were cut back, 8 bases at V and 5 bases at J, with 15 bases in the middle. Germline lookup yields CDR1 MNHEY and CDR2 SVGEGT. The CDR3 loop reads CASSLGGQTEAFF. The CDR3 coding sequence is TGTGCCAGCTCTCTGGGGGGTCAGACTGAAGCTTTCTTT.

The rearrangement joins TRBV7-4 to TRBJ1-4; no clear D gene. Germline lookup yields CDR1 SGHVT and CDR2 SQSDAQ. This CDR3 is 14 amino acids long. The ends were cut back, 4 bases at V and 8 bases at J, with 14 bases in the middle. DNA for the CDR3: TGTGCCAGCAGCTCGCCCGGATTAGGGGAAAAACTGTTTTTT. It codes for CASSSPGLGEKLFF.

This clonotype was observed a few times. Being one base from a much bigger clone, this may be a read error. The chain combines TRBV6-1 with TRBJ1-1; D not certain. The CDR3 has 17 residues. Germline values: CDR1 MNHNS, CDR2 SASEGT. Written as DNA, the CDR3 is TGTGTCAGCATGGGCCGAGACACCGAGAACGATAACACTGAAGCTTTCTTT. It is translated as CVSMGRDTENDNTEAFF.

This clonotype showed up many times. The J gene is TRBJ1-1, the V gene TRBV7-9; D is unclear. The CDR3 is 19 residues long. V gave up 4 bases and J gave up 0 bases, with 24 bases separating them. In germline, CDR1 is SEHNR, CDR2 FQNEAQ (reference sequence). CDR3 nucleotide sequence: TGTGCCAGCAGCTCCGGTCGGTTCAAGGTCGAGGGAGTGAACACTGAAGCTTTCTTT. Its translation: CASSSGRFKVEGVNTEAFF. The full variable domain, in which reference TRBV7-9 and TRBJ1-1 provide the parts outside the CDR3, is DTGVSQNPRHKITKRGQNVTFRCDPISEHNRLYWYRQTLGQGPEFLTYFQNEAQLEKSRLLSDRFSAERPKGSFSTLEIQRTEQGDSAMYLCASSSGRFKVEGVNTEAFFGQGTRLTVV.

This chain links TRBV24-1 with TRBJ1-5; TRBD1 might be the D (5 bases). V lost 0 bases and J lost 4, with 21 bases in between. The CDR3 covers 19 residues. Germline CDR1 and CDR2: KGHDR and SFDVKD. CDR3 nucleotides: TGTGCCACCAGTGATTTGCGACAGTGGGGTACCCTTAGTAATCAGCCCCAGCATTTT. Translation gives CATSDLRQWGTLSNQPQHF.

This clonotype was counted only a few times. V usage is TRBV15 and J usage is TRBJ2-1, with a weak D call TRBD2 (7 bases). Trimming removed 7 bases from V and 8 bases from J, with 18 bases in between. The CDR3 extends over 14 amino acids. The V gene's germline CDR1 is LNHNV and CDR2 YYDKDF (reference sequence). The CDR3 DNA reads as TGTGCCACCACTGTGGGGGGGCGCAAGGATGAGCAGTTCTTC. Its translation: CATTVGGRKDEQFF.

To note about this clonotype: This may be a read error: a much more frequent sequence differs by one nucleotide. CDR3 sequence reads: CASRPGQGIFGYGYTF. The CDR3 nucleotides are TGTGCCAGCAGACCGGGACAGGGAATTTTTGGCTATGGCTACACCTTC. The gene calls are TRBV12-3 or TRBV12-4 and TRBJ1-2; 9 bases are a match to TRBD1. V gave up 6 bases and J gave up 4 bases; unmatched junction bases: 12. The CDR3 has 16 amino acids.

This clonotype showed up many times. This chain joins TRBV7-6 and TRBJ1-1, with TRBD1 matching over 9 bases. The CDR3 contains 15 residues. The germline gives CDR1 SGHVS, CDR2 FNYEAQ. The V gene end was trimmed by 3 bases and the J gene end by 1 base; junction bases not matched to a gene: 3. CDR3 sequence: CASSLGQGGNTEAFF. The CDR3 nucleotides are TGTGCCAGCAGCTTGGGACAGGGAGGGAACACTGAAGCTTTCTTT.

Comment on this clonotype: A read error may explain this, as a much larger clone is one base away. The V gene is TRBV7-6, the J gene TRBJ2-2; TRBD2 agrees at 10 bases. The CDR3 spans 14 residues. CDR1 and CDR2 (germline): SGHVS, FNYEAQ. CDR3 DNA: TGTGCCGTACCACTAGCGGGATGGCCCGGGGTGCTGTTTTTT. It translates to CAVPLAGWPGVLFF.

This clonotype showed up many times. CDR3 in amino acids: CASSIEEGYGYTF. The CDR3 nucleotides read TGTGCCAGTAGTATTGAAGAGGGCTATGGCTACACCTTC. The chain employs TRBV19 and TRBJ1-2; no definite D call. Germline values: CDR1 LNHDA, CDR2 SQIVND (reference sequence). The CDR3 length is 13 residues. The germline V and J ends were trimmed by 3 bases and 4 bases, with 9 bases remaining between them.